This is a list of T cell receptor beta chains from one sample in a study of OX40 agonist ivuxolimab in advanced cancers. Data came from immunoSEQ multiplex PCR; TCRdb stores just in-frame clones and leaves some out. The data hold tens of thousands of clones, with 84% observed a single time. Sequenced material: CD4+ or CD8+ T cells sorted from blood, taken in a trial of the OX40 agonist ivuxolimab. The receptors derive from an adult with an advanced solid tumor such as melanoma, head and neck, liver or kidney cancer. Both conserved end residues are part of each CDR3. Fields, in order: CDR3 protein, CDR3 DNA, J gene, D gene, V gene, clone size. D genes are given only for firm matches. Only part of the rows carry a size: once, few, many, or a class if the clone is expanded.

cdr3_aa: CASSAGSSYNEQFF; cdr3_nt: TGCGCCAGCAGTGCAGGAAGCTCCTACAATGAGCAGTTCTTC; j_call: TRBJ2-1; d_call: NA; v_call: TRBV5-1; clone_size: once
cdr3_aa: CASSLGRGNTEAFF; cdr3_nt: TGTGCCAGCTCGCTAGGACGGGGGAACACTGAAGCTTTCTTT; j_call: TRBJ1-1; d_call: NA; v_call: TRBV18; clone_size: few
cdr3_aa: CASSITGSNTGELFF; cdr3_nt: TGTGCCAGTAGTATAACCGGGTCGAACACCGGGGAGCTGTTTTTT; j_call: TRBJ2-2; d_call: NA; v_call: TRBV19; clone_size: NA
cdr3_aa: CASSPARRQGEEKLFF; cdr3_nt: TGTGCCAGCAGCCCAGCGCGAAGACAGGGGGAGGAAAAACTGTTTTTT; j_call: TRBJ1-4; d_call: TRBD1; v_call: TRBV14; clone_size: NA
cdr3_aa: CASSLGLGARTGELFF; cdr3_nt: TGCGCCAGCAGCTTGGGACTCGGGGCCCGCACCGGGGAGCTGTTTTTT; j_call: TRBJ2-2; d_call: NA; v_call: TRBV5-1; clone_size: NA
cdr3_aa: CASSQVAGEEYGYTF; cdr3_nt: TGCGCCAGCAGCCAAGTCGCGGGGGAAGAGTATGGCTACACCTTC; j_call: TRBJ1-2; d_call: NA; v_call: TRBV4-3; clone_size: NA
cdr3_aa: CASRETHQPQHF; cdr3_nt: TGTGCCAGCAGGGAAACCCACCAGCCCCAGCATTTT; j_call: TRBJ1-5; d_call: NA; v_call: TRBV28; clone_size: once
cdr3_aa: CAWSVTFNYEQYF; cdr3_nt: TGTGCCTGGAGTGTTACGTTTAACTACGAGCAGTACTTC; j_call: TRBJ2-7; d_call: NA; v_call: TRBV30; clone_size: NA
cdr3_aa: CASNPGGGDIQYF; cdr3_nt: TGTGCCAGTAACCCGGGTGGGGGGGACATTCAGTACTTC; j_call: TRBJ2-4; d_call: TRBD2; v_call: TRBV19; clone_size: NA
cdr3_aa: CASSLEESTGELFF; cdr3_nt: TGCGCCAGCAGCTTGGAGGAAAGCACCGGGGAGCTGTTTTTT; j_call: TRBJ2-2; d_call: NA; v_call: TRBV5-1; clone_size: NA
cdr3_aa: CASSLGQDTQYF; cdr3_nt: TGTGCCAGCAGCTTAGGGCAAGATACGCAGTATTTT; j_call: TRBJ2-3; d_call: NA; v_call: TRBV5-5; clone_size: NA
cdr3_aa: CASSPQTSGSYEQYF; cdr3_nt: TGTGCCAGCTCACCTCAGACTAGCGGGAGTTACGAGCAGTACTTC; j_call: TRBJ2-7; d_call: TRBD2; v_call: TRBV18; clone_size: NA
cdr3_aa: CASSPGVGETQYF; cdr3_nt: TGTGCCAGCTCACCGGGGGTTGGAGAGACCCAGTACTTC; j_call: TRBJ2-5; d_call: NA; v_call: TRBV18; clone_size: NA
cdr3_aa: CSLAGTGATDTQYF; cdr3_nt: TGCAGCCTTGCCGGGACAGGGGCTACAGATACGCAGTATTTT; j_call: TRBJ2-3; d_call: TRBD1; v_call: TRBV29-1; clone_size: NA
cdr3_aa: CASSEGRGLYGYTF; cdr3_nt: TGTGCCAGCAGCGAGGGCAGGGGGCTTTATGGCTACACCTTC; j_call: TRBJ1-2; d_call: TRBD1; v_call: TRBV9; clone_size: NA
cdr3_aa: CASSFRGQGTQYF; cdr3_nt: TGTGCCAGCAGCTTTCGGGGGCAGGGGACCCAGTACTTC; j_call: TRBJ2-5; d_call: NA; v_call: TRBV5-5; clone_size: NA
cdr3_aa: CAWGEPDSEAFF; cdr3_nt: TGTGCCTGGGGCGAGCCGGACAGTGAAGCTTTCTTT; j_call: TRBJ1-1; d_call: NA; v_call: TRBV30; clone_size: few
cdr3_aa: CASGAQRVMPLHF; cdr3_nt: TGCGCCAGCGGGGCCCAAAGAGTCATGCCCCTCCACTTT; j_call: TRBJ1-6; d_call: NA; v_call: TRBV10-2; clone_size: few
cdr3_aa: CASSKEGGSYEQYF; cdr3_nt: TGTGCCAGTAGTAAGGAGGGAGGCTCCTACGAGCAGTACTTC; j_call: TRBJ2-7; d_call: NA; v_call: TRBV19; clone_size: NA
cdr3_aa: CASFPEVVWFF; cdr3_nt: TGTGCCAGCTTCCCAGAGGTGGTTTGGTTCTTC; j_call: TRBJ2-1; d_call: NA; v_call: TRBV19; clone_size: NA
cdr3_aa: CASIRGNQPQHF; cdr3_nt: TGTGCCAGCATCAGGGGCAATCAGCCCCAGCATTTT; j_call: TRBJ1-5; d_call: NA; v_call: TRBV21-1; clone_size: NA
cdr3_aa: CASSDGQGHSGNTIYF; cdr3_nt: TGTGCCAGCAGCGACGGACAGGGCCACTCTGGAAACACCATATATTTT; j_call: TRBJ1-3; d_call: TRBD1; v_call: TRBV7-9; clone_size: NA
cdr3_aa: CASSIDAPAAFF; cdr3_nt: TGTGCCAGTAGTATAGATGCCCCGGCGGCTTTCTTT; j_call: TRBJ1-1; d_call: NA; v_call: TRBV19; clone_size: NA
cdr3_aa: CASSFSSTDTQYF; cdr3_nt: TGTGCCAGCAGCTTTTCGAGCACAGATACGCAGTATTTT; j_call: TRBJ2-3; d_call: NA; v_call: TRBV7-2; clone_size: NA